One and the same sample provided the 15 T cell receptor beta chains below, sequenced in a study of shared clonotypes between healthy human individuals. Data came from immunoSEQ multiplex PCR; TCRdb stores just in-frame clones and leaves some out. This sample has around 500,000 clones; roughly three quarters occur once, and the top ten carry about 13%. Sequenced material: PBMCs. All receptors derive from a woman aged 35 to 49 in good health. Some clones in this sample may be carry-over from other donors' samples.

This clone appeared once. V gene TRBV18 combines with J gene TRBJ2-5; D perhaps matches TRBD2 (6 bases). V was pared by 6 bases and J by 4 bases, with 9 bases between. From germline, CDR1 is KGHSH and CDR2 LQKENI. This CDR3 is 12 amino acids long. CDR3 nucleotides: TGTGCCAGCTCGAGGGGAGGAGAGACCCAGTACTTC. The encoded protein is CASSRGGETQYF.

Note on this clone: An end of the junction does not agree with germline; a read error may underlie this. The chain recombines TRBV9 with TRBJ1-4; 8 bases map to TRBD1. This CDR3 spans 13 amino acids. The germline V gene encodes CDR1 SGDLS and CDR2 YYNGEE. The CDR3 loop is CASSADRGLPAVF. CDR3 DNA sequence: TGTGCCAGCAGCGCAGACAGGGGCCTCCCGGCGGTTTTT.

V gene TRBV30 combines with J gene TRBJ2-5, with TRBD1 as a possible D gene (6 bases). Germline V CDR1 and CDR2: GTSNPN, SVGIG (reference sequence). Trimming stripped 2 bases from V and 11 bases from J, with 15 bases between. This CDR3 contains 12 residues. The CDR3 coding sequence is TGTGCCTGGAGTCGAACCGGGACACAGCAGTACTTC. It specifies CAWSRTGTQQYF.

The chain uses TRBV27 and TRBJ1-2, with D tentatively TRBD1 (5 bases). Trimming cost V 6 bases and J 4 bases, with 24 bases left between them. This CDR3 is 17 amino acids long. The germline gives CDR1 MNHEY, CDR2 SMNVEV (reference sequence). The CDR3 loop is CASSISGLDRFSYGYTF. In nucleotides, the CDR3 is TGTGCCAGCAGCATTTCAGGGTTGGATAGATTCAGCTATGGCTACACCTTC.

The genes are TRBV18 and TRBJ2-1, with unresolved D. With 2 bases removed from V and 6 bases from J, the gap between germline ends came to 8 bases. Germline loops: CDR1 KGHSH, CDR2 LQKENI. CDR3 length equals 13 residues. CDR3 nucleotides: TGTGCCAGCTCACCAAATTACAGCAATGAGCAGTTCTTC. This sequence encodes CASSPNYSNEQFF.

J is TRBJ2-7 and V is TRBV5-6, with a tentative D call TRBD2 (6 bases). The V and J ends lost 3 bases and 9 bases respectively, with 22 bases between them. Germline CDR1 and CDR2: SGHDT and YYEEEE. The CDR3 is made up of 15 amino acids. The CDR3 sequence: CASSWAGTPLRGQYF. CDR3 bases: TGTGCCAGCAGCTGGGCCGGGACTCCTTTACGAGGGCAGTACTTC. Supplemented by reference TRBV5-6 and TRBJ2-7, the full variable domain reads DAGVTQSPTHLIKTRGQQVTLRCSPKSGHDTVSWYQQALGQGPQFIFQYYEEEERQRGNFPDRFSGHQFPNYSSELNVNALLLGDSALYLCASSWAGTPLRGQYFGPGTRLTVT.

The chain uses TRBV2 and TRBJ2-7; the match to TRBD1 covers 10 bases. The CDR3 totals 18 residues. Losses at the gene ends were 4 bases for V and 2 bases for J; bases not matched to a gene: 14. CDR1 is SNHLY and CDR2 is FYNNEI in the germline V gene. CDR3 sequence (DNA): TGTGCCAGCAGTGGAGGGGACAGGGGTTCCAAGAGGCCCTACGAGCAGTACTTC. This gives the protein CASSGGDRGSKRPYEQYF.

This chain links TRBV4-2 with TRBJ2-7; the D gene is possibly TRBD2 (5 bases). Germline V gives CDR1 LGHNA, CDR2 YNFKEQ. V lost 1 base, J lost 2 bases, and 15 bases lay in between. This CDR3 region has 16 residues. DNA for the CDR3: TGTGCCAGCAGCCAAGGAAGAGGCCCCGGGGCCTACGAGCAGTACTTC. It codes for CASSQGRGPGAYEQYF.

Turning to this clone: A far larger clone is one nucleotide away, so this likely arose from a read error. This CDR3 is also generated by other DNA sequences in the sample. The chain links TRBV7-9 to TRBJ2-7, with D perhaps TRBD1 (7 bases). This CDR3 comprises 13 residues. CDR1 SEHNR and CDR2 FQNEAQ come from the germline V gene (reference sequence). The V gene lost 5 bases and the J gene lost 6 bases, with 14 bases spanning the gap. The CDR3 DNA sequence: TGTGCCAGCAGCAGGAGACAGGGAGGCGAGCAGTACTTC. Residues: CASSRRQGGEQYF.

CDR3 DNA: TGTGCCAGCAGCGTAGCCCAAACGAATGAGCAGTTCTTC. Translated, it gives CASSVAQTNEQFF. The chain recombines TRBV9 with TRBJ2-1, with unresolved D. The CDR3 totals 13 residues. Trimming left V 0 bases short and J 7 bases short, with 8 bases between. In germline, CDR1 is SGDLS, CDR2 YYNGEE.

This chain connects TRBV5-1 to TRBJ1-1, with D tentatively TRBD1 (5 bases). V lost 2 bases to trimming and J lost 5 bases, with 16 bases between them. The CDR3 contains 15 residues. In germline, CDR1 is SGHRS, CDR2 YFSETQ. The CDR3 nucleotides are TGCGCCAGCAGCTTTGAAAACCCGGGGGAGACTGAAGCTTTCTTT. Its translation: CASSFENPGETEAFF.

The chain links TRBV7-9 to TRBJ2-7; 8 bases match TRBD2. Trimming at V came to 0 bases and at J to 6 bases, leaving 7 bases not matched to a gene. Germline CDR1 SEHNR, CDR2 FQNEAQ (reference sequence). The CDR3 is made up of 15 amino acids. The CDR3 loop is CASSLAQGLAGEQYF. In nucleotides, the CDR3 is TGTGCCAGCAGCTTAGCCCAAGGACTAGCAGGCGAGCAGTACTTC.

The table lists this clone with a count of one. With only one base between it and a far larger clone, this is likely a read error. This chain connects TRBV18 to TRBJ1-1; D gene uncertain. Germline-derived CDR1 and CDR2 are KGHSH and LQKENI. The CDR3 length is 15 residues. Trimming took off 3 bases at V and 0 bases at J, with 11 bases between the two ends. CDR3 coding DNA: TGTGCCAGCTCACCCTGGGCAGCCATGAACACTGAAGCTTTCTTT. Translation: CASSPWAAMNTEAFF.

The chain carries TRBV7-9 and TRBJ2-2; D is unclear. Germline CDR1 and CDR2: SEHNR and FQNEAQ (reference sequence). V lost 1 base and J lost 3, with 6 bases in between. The CDR3 loop spans 14 amino acids. As DNA, the CDR3 is TGTGCCAGCAGCTTAGAACTATACACCGGGGAGCTGTTTTTT. Amino acids: CASSLELYTGELFF.

The chain has TRBV13 and TRBJ2-6; 8 nucleotides line up with TRBD1. V gave up 5 bases and J gave up 0 bases; unmatched junction bases: 12. Germline CDR1 is PRHDT and CDR2 is FYEKMQ (reference sequence). The CDR3 extends over 19 amino acids. The CDR3 sequence: CASSQRRTGLPSGANVLTF. The DNA for the CDR3 is TGTGCCAGCAGCCAACGCAGGACAGGGCTACCCTCTGGGGCCAACGTCCTGACTTTC.